Listed below are T cell receptor beta chains from one sample, sequenced in a study of cytomegalovirus exposure and HLA in healthy donors. The repertoire was sequenced with immunoSEQ multiplex PCR; TCRdb's copy has only in-frame clones and lacks some. The sample lists approximately 300,000 clones; 80% to 90% were seen once. Source material: PBMCs. These receptors came from a woman aged 18-29 years in good health and CMV-seronegative. The CDR3 runs from the conserved cysteine through the conserved F or W. Fields, in order: J gene, V gene, clone size, D gene, CDR3 DNA, CDR3 protein. The D gene is left open where the match is weak. Size values are once, few and many counts, or a class for expanded clones, and some rows have none.

>TRBJ2-1|TRBV18|.|.
TGTGCCAGCTCACCATGGATCGCGGAGGGGGCTGGGCAGTTCTTC
CASSPWIAEGAGQFF
>TRBJ2-7|TRBV9|.|.
TGTGCCAGCAGCCCTCGTGGAGGGGCCGAGCAGTACTTC
CASSPRGGAEQYF
>TRBJ1-5|TRBV19|.|TRBD1
TGTGCCAGTAGTAGACCGGGACAGGGGGCGATAAGGAATCAGCCCCAGCATTTT
CASSRPGQGAIRNQPQHF
>TRBJ1-5|TRBV27|.|.
TGTGCCAGGGAGGCGTATCAGCCCCAGCATTTT
CAREAYQPQHF
>TRBJ2-7|TRBV18|.|TRBD2
TGTGCCAGCTCACCAGGGCTAGCGGGAAGTCGGCAGTACTTC
CASSPGLAGSRQYF
>TRBJ2-1|TRBV5-6|.|TRBD2
TGTGCCAGCAGCTTCGCGGGAGCTCTTAGCAATGAGCAGTTCTTC
CASSFAGALSNEQFF
>TRBJ1-5|TRBV7-2|once|.
TGTGCCAGCAGCCCAGACAGGAATCTTCATCAGCCCCAGCATTTT
CASSPDRNLHQPQHF
>TRBJ1-1|TRBV27|many|.
TGTGCCAGCAGCAGGGGAGAGGTTACTGAAGCTTTCTTT
CASSRGEVTEAFF
>TRBJ1-5|TRBV27|.|.
TGTGCCAGCAGTTTAACTCTTGATCAGCCCCAGCATTTT
CASSLTLDQPQHF
>TRBJ2-1|TRBV6-5|.|TRBD1
TGTGCCAGCACCAAGACAGGGCGGAATGAGCAGTTCTTC
CASTKTGRNEQFF
>TRBJ2-1|TRBV4-1|.|.
TGCGCCAGCAGCCAACCCGGGAGAGCTCGCTCCTACAATGAGCAGTTCTTC
CASSQPGRARSYNEQFF
>TRBJ2-3|TRBV10-3|once|TRBD2
TGTGCCATCAGTGAGTCGACTAGCGGGAGCCCAGATACGCAGTATTTT
CAISESTSGSPDTQYF
>TRBJ2-7|TRBV5-1|.|.
TGCGCCAGCAGCCAAGAAAGCGGTGACGAGCAGTACTTC
CASSQESGDEQYF
>TRBJ2-7|TRBV7-8|.|.
TGTGCCAGCAGCATGCGGGACTCAAAGCAGTACTTC
CASSMRDSKQYF
>TRBJ2-7|TRBV27|.|TRBD1
TGTGCCAGCAGTTGGGGACAGGGCGACGAGCAGTACTTC
CASSWGQGDEQYF
>TRBJ1-4|TRBV4-3|.|.
TGCGCCAGCAGCCAAGATCTGATAGGGTACGACAGTCTGTTTTTT
CASSQDLIGYDSLFF
>TRBJ2-5|TRBV28|.|.
TGTGCCAGCAGCCCTGGAGGGTCATACCAAGAGACCCAGTACTTC
CASSPGGSYQETQYF
>TRBJ2-7|TRBV4-2|.|TRBD2
TGTGCCAGCAGCCAAGGAGGGACTAGCGGCTACGAGCAGTACTTC
CASSQGGTSGYEQYF
>TRBJ1-5|TRBV18|once|TRBD1
TGTGCCAGCTCACCAGGGACAGGGGTCGGGAATCAGCCCCAGCATTTT
CASSPGTGVGNQPQHF
>TRBJ2-7|TRBV4-3|.|TRBD1
TGCGCCAGCAGCCAAGATCTCTTACAGGGGGCAGGAGAGCAGTACTTC
CASSQDLLQGAGEQYF
>TRBJ2-1|TRBV27|.|TRBD2
TGTGCCAGCAATCTAGCGGGAGCAAGCTCCTACAATGAGCAGTTCTTC
CASNLAGASSYNEQFF
>TRBJ2-7|TRBV5-4|few|TRBD2
TGTGCCAGCAGCTTGGGGCGGGAGGGCACCTACGAGCAGTACTTC
CASSLGREGTYEQYF
>TRBJ1-1|TRBV2|.|.
TGTGCCACCTCCCCCAGGGGGAACACTGAAGCTTTCTTT
CATSPRGNTEAFF
>TRBJ1-1|TRBV10-3|once|.
TGTGCCATCATGAGGGAAGGGACTGAAGCTTTCTTT
CAIMREGTEAFF
>TRBJ2-1|TRBV7-6|.|.
TGTGCCAGCAGCTTAGCTCTAACAGGGATCGATGAGCAGTTCTTC
CASSLALTGIDEQFF
>TRBJ1-4|TRBV7-9|.|TRBD1
TGTGCCAGCAGCTTGCGGACAGGGGTTAATGAAAAACTGTTTTTT
CASSLRTGVNEKLFF
>TRBJ2-7|TRBV5-4|.|.
TGTGCCAGCAGCTCAGGGTCAAGCTCCTACGAGCAGTACTTC
CASSSGSSSYEQYF
>TRBJ2-3|TRBV5-1|.|TRBD2
TGCGCCAGCAGCGGCGGGAGCCCAGGGGATACGCAGTATTTT
CASSGGSPGDTQYF
>TRBJ2-7|TRBV2|.|TRBD1
TGTGCCGCAACCCGGGACAGAGCCTACGAGCAGTACTTC
CAATRDRAYEQYF
>TRBJ2-3|TRBV29-1|.|TRBD2
TGCAGCGTAAGCGGGACTAGCGGGAGGACAGATACGCAGTATTTT
CSVSGTSGRTDTQYF
>TRBJ2-7|TRBV28|few|.
TGTGCCAGCAGTCCCAGTGGAGTTGGGGGGGAGCAGTACTTC
CASSPSGVGGEQYF
>TRBJ2-7|TRBV2|.|.
TGTGCCAGCAGTGAAGGTAAAACAGGTTACCGAACCTACGAGCAGTACTTC
CASSEGKTGYRTYEQYF
>TRBJ1-2|TRBV28|.|.
TGTGCCAGCAGTTCCGTAAATACCGGAGGTAACTATGGCTACACCTTC
CASSSVNTGGNYGYTF
>TRBJ1-2|TRBV4-1|few|TRBD1
TGCGCCAGCAGCCGACCCGGACAGGACTATGGCTACACCTTC
CASSRPGQDYGYTF
>TRBJ2-7|TRBV4-2|.|TRBD1
TGTGCCAGCAGCTCTCGTAGGACAGGAGCCTACGAGCAGTACTTC
CASSSRRTGAYEQYF
>TRBJ2-7|TRBV28|few|.
TGTGCCAGCAGTTTAAGGCCTAGCGATCTAAGGGAGCAGTACTTC
CASSLRPSDLREQYF
>TRBJ2-1|TRBV19|.|TRBD1
TGTGCCAGCTCCGGGACAGGGGGTGGCAATGAGCAGTTCTTC
CASSGTGGGNEQFF
>TRBJ2-7|TRBV2|.|TRBD2
TGTGCCAGCATCCTAGCGGGAGGTGCCGAGCAGTACTTC
CASILAGGAEQYF
>TRBJ2-2|TRBV28|.|.
TGTGCCAGCATTTCGGGAGAGATGAGCACCGGGGAGCTGTTTTTT
CASISGEMSTGELFF
>TRBJ2-7|TRBV27|.|.
TGTGCCAGCAGTTCTCTTTACGAGCAGTACTTC
CASSSLYEQYF
>TRBJ2-3|TRBV6-4|few|TRBD2
TGTGCCAGCAGTCCAACCGGGACTAGCGGGACAGATACGCAGTATTTT
CASSPTGTSGTDTQYF
>TRBJ1-2|TRBV19|.|TRBD1
TGTGCCAGTAGAAACCCGGGACAGGGGAACTATGGCTACACCTTC
CASRNPGQGNYGYTF
>TRBJ1-2|TRBV18|few|TRBD1
TGTGCCAGCTCACCACCCGGGACAGAATATGGCTACACCTTC
CASSPPGTEYGYTF
>TRBJ1-4|TRBV27|.|TRBD1
TGTGCCAGCAGCCGACAGGGATCTGAAAAACTGTTTTTT
CASSRQGSEKLFF
>TRBJ2-3|TRBV28|.|.
TGTGCCACCCGCGGTTGGGCGGGAAGCACAGATACGCAGTATTTT
CATRGWAGSTDTQYF